A selection of T cell receptor beta chains follows, all from one sample in a study of circulating CD8 cells and anti-PD-1 response in melanoma. TCRdb recomputed calls from the reads with MiXCR, one row per CDR3 protein. The sample holds 420 or so distinct CDR3 sequences, roughly 5.2% seen once. The material sequenced was CD8+ T cells from PBMCs, taken at baseline or after one month of anti-PD-1 therapy (not recorded which). These receptors all stem from a human donor with melanoma. Each CDR3 is given with its conserved first and last residue. A D gene is named only where the DNA matches it firmly. A clone size is listed for some rows: how often the clone was seen (once, few, many), or a class if it is expanded.

CSAHSGAGLATEAFF	TGCAGTGCCCACTCTGGGGCAGGTCTTGCCACTGAAGCTTTCTTT	large	TRBV20-1	.	TRBJ1-1
CASSLSPAGGYNEQFF	TGTGCCAGCAGCTTATCCCCAGCGGGGGGGTACAATGAGCAGTTCTTC	large	TRBV7-3	TRBD2	TRBJ2-1
CSARDIGKGDYNEQFF	TGCAGTGCTAGAGATATTGGGAAGGGGGATTACAATGAGCAGTTCTTC	large	TRBV20-1	.	TRBJ2-1
CSARDLESSYNEQFF	TGCAGTGCTAGAGATCTTGAGAGCTCCTACAATGAGCAGTTCTTC	large	TRBV20-1	.	TRBJ2-1
CSARGPAGFETQYF	TGCAGTGCTAGAGGACCAGCGGGATTTGAGACCCAGTACTTC	large	TRBV20-1	TRBD2	TRBJ2-5
CASSQVGPDTQYF	TGTGCCAGCAGCCAAGTGGGGCCAGATACGCAGTATTTT	large	TRBV14	.	TRBJ2-3
CATAGVTGYEQYF	TGTGCCACCGCTGGGGTCACAGGTTACGAGCAGTACTTC	large	TRBV6-6	.	TRBJ2-7
CGARDQDPEAFF	TGCGGTGCTAGAGATCAAGACCCTGAAGCTTTCTTT	.	TRBV20-1	.	TRBJ1-1
CSGLHDNEQFF	TGCAGCGGCCTGCATGACAATGAGCAGTTCTTC	medium-sized	TRBV29-1	.	TRBJ2-1
CATGGDGLNTGELFF	TGTGCCACTGGGGGGGACGGATTGAACACCGGGGAGCTGTTTTTT	.	TRBV19	TRBD2	TRBJ2-2
CASSDPTGELGTGELFF	TGTGCCAGCAGTGACCCTACAGGGGAATTGGGCACCGGGGAGCTGTTTTTT	medium-sized	TRBV2	TRBD1	TRBJ2-2
CASSLEGSEQYF	TGCGCCAGCAGCTTGGAAGGGTCCGAGCAGTACTTC	large	TRBV5-1	.	TRBJ2-7
CSASRGGALEQFF	TGCAGTGCTAGTCGCGGGGGGGCCCTTGAGCAGTTCTTC	medium-sized	TRBV20-1	TRBD2	TRBJ2-1
CSVNTGTAEQYF	TGCAGCGTAAATACCGGGACAGCCGAGCAGTACTTC	large	TRBV29-1	TRBD1	TRBJ2-7
CASSRTRWETQYF	TGTGCCAGCAGTAGGACTAGGTGGGAGACCCAGTACTTC	medium-sized	TRBV12-3/TRBV12-4	TRBD2	TRBJ2-5
CASSIGAEAAEQYF	TGTGCCAGTAGTATTGGGGCGGAAGCGGCCGAGCAGTACTTC	large	TRBV19	.	TRBJ2-7
CASSHLDGGYNEQFF	TGCGCCAGCAGCCATCTGGACGGGGGGTACAATGAGCAGTTCTTC	hyperexpanded	TRBV4-1	TRBD2	TRBJ2-1
CASSFGTSGGDIQYF	TGTGCCAGCAGTTTTGGGACTAGCGGGGGAGACATTCAGTACTTC	large	TRBV28	TRBD2	TRBJ2-4
CASRNLYEQYF	TGTGCCAGCAGGAACCTCTACGAGCAGTACTTC	large	TRBV2	.	TRBJ2-7
CSVLDRDDETQYF	TGCAGCGTCCTCGACAGGGATGACGAGACCCAGTACTTC	medium-sized	TRBV29-1	TRBD1	TRBJ2-5
CASSLDRSRRQPQHF	TGTGCCAGCAGCTTGGACCGATCTAGGCGTCAGCCCCAGCATTTT	large	TRBV5-5	.	TRBJ1-5
CSARDLTRSDSSPLHF	TGCAGTGCTAGAGATCTCACTAGGTCGGATAGTTCACCCCTCCACTTT	medium-sized	TRBV20-1	.	TRBJ1-6
CASSPPAGLGYTF	TGTGCCAGCAGTCCCCCGGCAGGGCTCGGCTACACCTTC	large	TRBV28	.	TRBJ1-2
CSVKAGTGAEQFF	TGCAGCGTTAAGGCCGGGACAGGGGCTGAGCAGTTCTTC	medium-sized	TRBV29-1	TRBD1	TRBJ2-1